This TCR beta chain emerged from a study of blood T cell repertoires in COVID-19. Libraries were prepared by immunoSEQ multiplex PCR; TCRdb keeps only in-frame clonotypes and omits some of them. The sample carries about 250,000 clones, about four fifths recorded once. CDR1 is MNHEY, CDR2 SMNVEV, per germline (reference sequence). There are 14 residues in the CDR3. The junction had 4 bases not matched to a gene; V was cut back by 7 bases and J by 0 bases. This sequence joins TRBV27 and TRBJ1-1, with TRBD1 matching 8 bases. Sequenced: peripheral blood. This TCR was sampled from a person between 65 and 79 years old with COVID-19, enrolled during active disease. CDR3: CASTAGGVNTEAFF. The CDR3 nucleotides read TGTGCCAGCACGGCAGGGGGCGTGAACACTGAAGCTTTCTTT.